The 8 T cell receptor beta chains below were found in one sample sequenced in a study of tumor-infiltrating lymphocytes in primary liver carcinoma. Bulk tissue was left unsorted, and RNA and DNA were co-extracted from about 20-30 mg of it. The template, approximately 500 ng total RNA, yielded TCR beta cDNA made with a constant-region primer. ARM-PCR, slightly modified, supplied the TCR beta libraries through three nested multiplex PCR rounds. Two initial PCR rounds of around 10 cycles each paired TRBV1-TRBV30 forward primers with a C-beta reverse primer. Each CDR3 protein gets one entry after TCRdb re-called the multiplex PCR reads with MiXCR. The data contain 25,000 to 30,000 distinct CDR3 sequences, over 65% of them singletons. The sequencing sample was made of liver tumor tissue from sampling region 3. As to subset: tumor region T3, left-lateral pole. Receptors originate from a middle-aged man with primary liver carcinoma and hepatitis B virus infection.

This clonotype has more than one count but fewer than ten. This may stem from a read error, because a much larger clone lies one nucleotide away. V and J are TRBV28 and TRBJ1-1; D unclear. Trimming shortened V by 6 bases and J by 4 bases, and 12 bases separated the two germline ends. CDR3 length: 13 amino acids. Germline V gives CDR1 MDHEN, CDR2 SYDVKM. CDR3 nucleotide sequence: TGTGCCAGCAGGATACACTCGAGCACTGAAGCTTTCTTT. Its protein is CASRIHSSTEAFF. Variable domain in full (rest from reference TRBV28 and TRBJ1-1): DVKVTQSSRYLVKRTGEKVFLECVQDMDHENMFWYRQDPGLGLRLIYFSYDVKMKEKGDIPEGYSVSREKKERFSLILESASTNQTSMYLCASRIHSSTEAFFGQGTRLTVV.

On this clonotype: At one end the junction does not follow the germline gene, possibly because of a read error. This chain uses TRBV4-1 with TRBJ2-1; a possible D gene is TRBD1 (5 bases). Germline V gene sequence: CDR1 MGHRA, CDR2 YSYEKL. The CDR3 extends over 16 amino acids. This chain's CDR3 is CASSQGRVRFYNERFF. DNA of the CDR3: TGCGCCAGCAGCCAAGGCAGGGTGCGTTTTTACAATGAGCGGTTCTTC.

This clonotype occurred once. One end of the junction does not line up with germline, which may come from a read error. The gene calls are TRBV10-3 and TRBJ2-5, with D possibly TRBD2 on 6 matching bases. The CDR3 extends over 14 amino acids. Germline V lookup: CDR1 ENHRY, CDR2 SYGVKD. CDR3 residues: CTISRTNGQETQYF. Written as DNA, the CDR3 is TGTACCATCAGCCGGACTAACGGTCAAGAGACCCAGTACTTC.

Worth noting for this clonotype: This is likely a read error, given that the CDR3 carries no conserved phenylalanine or tryptophan at its end. Because the CDR3's place on the DNA is in doubt, the DNA is left out and the CDR3 is given as listed by TCRdb. The gene calls are TRBV5-1 and TRBJ2-1; the D call in the table, TRBD1, was not verified against the DNA. CDR1 and CDR2 from the germline V gene are SGHRS and YFSETQ. Inclusive of both ends, the CDR3 amounts to 15 amino acids. The CDR3 region is CTSSASRGGRDEQSL.

Comment on this clonotype: This CDR3 is missing its conserved last phenylalanine or tryptophan, likely due to a read error. No DNA is shown, since the ends of the CDR3 on it are uncertain; the CDR3 is the one TCRdb lists. V and J are TRBV6-1 and TRBJ2-1; the DNA was not used to check the table's D call, TRBD1. The length of the CDR3 is 15 amino acids, counting both ends. Germline V CDR1 and CDR2: MNHNS, SASEGT. The CDR3 reads CASSVGTGGYNERFS.

This clonotype was observed a single time. As the CDR3 is not closed by the conserved phenylalanine or tryptophan, this likely results from a read error. Because the CDR3's place on the DNA is in doubt, the DNA is left out and the CDR3 is given as listed by TCRdb. The chain is built from TRBV5-1 and TRBJ2-3. The CDR3 is made up of 14 amino acids, end residues included. Per the germline V gene, CDR1 is SGHRS and CDR2 is YFSETQ. The CDR3 is CASSLGVHTDTQYL.

This clonotype was recorded a few times. At one end the junction does not follow the germline gene, possibly because of a read error. The chain is built from TRBV11-3 and TRBJ2-2; tentatively, D is TRBD2 (5 bases). The CDR3 runs to 15 residues. Germline loops: CDR1 SGHNT, CDR2 YENEEA. The CDR3 loop reads CARWRLKPITGKLFF. In DNA form, the CDR3 reads TGTGCCCGGTGGCGCCTTAAACCAATCACCGGGAAGCTGTTTTTT.

The chain is built from TRBV5-4 and TRBJ2-1; a weak D match, TRBD2 (6 bases). CDR3 length equals 18 residues. V gave up 0 bases and J gave up 0 bases, with 16 bases separating them. CDR1 and CDR2 from the germline V gene are SGHNT and YYREEE (reference sequence). As DNA, the CDR3 is TGTGCCAGCAGCTTGGGGAGGGCGGCACTGAGCTCCTACAATGAGCAGTTCTTC. The encoded protein is CASSLGRAALSSYNEQFF.